These T cell receptor beta chains were read from a single sample in a study of a mutant IDH1 vaccine in newly diagnosed glioma. These TCRs' antigens remain unknown. Using immunoSEQ multiplex PCR, the repertoire was profiled, and TCRdb retains in-frame clones only, with some absent. The sample records about 50,000 clones, less than 85% being singletons. Sequenced material: PBMCs, taken from a glioma patient whose treatment included an IDH1 peptide vaccine. The source is a woman aged 25 to 39 with glioma. Some clones in this sample may be carry-over from other donors' samples. CDR3s include the opening cysteine and the closing phenylalanine or tryptophan. A D gene is named only where the DNA matches it firmly. Size is stated for part of the rows, as once, few or many counts, or as a class when the clone is expanded.

v_call	clone_size	d_call	j_call	cdr3_nt	cdr3_aa
TRBV10-2	NA	NA	TRBJ2-1	TGCGCCAGCAGTGACGGGAATGAGCAGTTCTTC	CASSDGNEQFF
TRBV19	NA	NA	TRBJ1-2	TGTGCCAGTAGTATTGGGACGGCCTATGGCTACACCTTC	CASSIGTAYGYTF
TRBV7-8	NA	TRBD1	TRBJ1-2	TGTGCCAGCAGCTCCCGGGACAGGCCTTCCAATAACTATGGCTACACCTTC	CASSSRDRPSNNYGYTF
TRBV27	NA	NA	TRBJ1-4	TGTGCCAGCAGTTTAATCGTTGGGGTTAATGAAAAACTGTTTTTT	CASSLIVGVNEKLFF
TRBV7-9	NA	NA	TRBJ1-2	TGTGCCAGCAGCCCCACAGGACCCCTTCTTGGTTACTATGGCTACACCTTC	CASSPTGPLLGYYGYTF
TRBV7-9	NA	NA	TRBJ2-7	TGTGCCAGCAGCTCCCCGGCGGTGAGCTCCTACGAGCAGTACTTC	CASSSPAVSSYEQYF
TRBV28	few	TRBD1	TRBJ2-3	TGTGCCAGCAGTTCCTCGCCGGGACAGGGGAGAGATACGCAGTATTTT	CASSSSPGQGRDTQYF
TRBV9	NA	NA	TRBJ2-5	TGTGCCAGCAGCGTAGGTTCCCTGGGTCACCAAGAGACCCAGTACTTC	CASSVGSLGHQETQYF
TRBV5-8	few	NA	TRBJ2-7	TGTGCCAGCAGCCACTCCGGGACGTCGTCCTACGAGCAGTACTTC	CASSHSGTSSYEQYF
TRBV25-1	NA	TRBD1	TRBJ2-3	TGTGCCAGCAGTGAAACCCGGACAGGGACTTTAGATACGCAGTATTTT	CASSETRTGTLDTQYF
TRBV5-4	NA	NA	TRBJ2-7	TGTGCCAGCAGCATGACAGGGAGGGGCTCCTACGAGCAGTACTTC	CASSMTGRGSYEQYF
TRBV7-9	NA	TRBD2	TRBJ2-2	TGTGCCAGCAGCCGAACTAGCGGGAACACCGGGGAGCTGTTTTTT	CASSRTSGNTGELFF
TRBV29-1	NA	TRBD2	TRBJ2-7	TGCAGCGCAACCGGACTAGGTACCTACGAGCAGTACTTC	CSATGLGTYEQYF
TRBV29-1	once	NA	TRBJ2-1	TGCAGCGTGTCGACCCCGACGGCCTACAATGAGCAGTTCTTC	CSVSTPTAYNEQFF
TRBV7-2	NA	TRBD2	TRBJ2-7	TGTGCCAGCAGACTAGCGGGACGCGGCGAGCAGTACTTC	CASRLAGRGEQYF
TRBV30	NA	NA	TRBJ1-1	TGTGCCTTGGGCCCCTCGGGGGCTGAAGCTTTCTTT	CALGPSGAEAFF
TRBV7-8	NA	NA	TRBJ2-5	TGTGCCAGCAGCTTTCCGACTAGGAGGTCTCAGGAGGGGCAAGAGACCCAGTACTTC	CASSFPTRRSQEGQETQYF
TRBV7-9	once	NA	TRBJ1-4	TGTGCCAGCGGGGGAACTAATGAAAAACTGTTTTTT	CASGGTNEKLFF
TRBV15	NA	TRBD2	TRBJ2-7	TGTGCCACCAGCAGAGATAGGGCGGGAGTTAAGTACGAGCAGTACTTC	CATSRDRAGVKYEQYF
TRBV7-9	NA	NA	TRBJ2-3	TGTGCCAGCAGCCTGGGCGCAGGGAGGATTGGTTCAGATACGCAGTATTTT	CASSLGAGRIGSDTQYF
TRBV6-4	NA	TRBD2	TRBJ2-2	TGTGCCAGCAGTGAAGGACTAGCGGCGCTTCCATGGGGGGAGCTGTTTTTT	CASSEGLAALPWGELFF
TRBV14	NA	NA	TRBJ1-1	TGTGCCAGCAGCCTGTCGCGGGACACTGAAGCTTTCTTT	CASSLSRDTEAFF
TRBV2	NA	NA	TRBJ2-5	TGTGCCAGCAGTGGGTTTGGATTGGGGGGCGAAGAGACCCAGTACTTC	CASSGFGLGGEETQYF
TRBV11-2	NA	NA	TRBJ2-2	TGTGCCAGCAGCTTAGAGGGGCCCCGGCAGCCATCCACCGGGGAGCTGTTTTTT	CASSLEGPRQPSTGELFF
TRBV18	NA	TRBD2	TRBJ2-6	TGTGCCAGCTCACCGACTAGCGGGGGAGTCTCTGGGGCCAACGTCCTGACTTTC	CASSPTSGGVSGANVLTF
TRBV5-6	NA	NA	TRBJ1-4	TGTGCCAGCAGCCCCTTCCTTAATGAAAAACTGTTTTTT	CASSPFLNEKLFF
TRBV11-3	NA	TRBD2	TRBJ2-7	TGTGCCAGCAGCACCCCGACTAGCGGGGAGGGGAGTGGCTCCTACGAGCAGTACTTC	CASSTPTSGEGSGSYEQYF
TRBV4-1	NA	NA	TRBJ2-7	TGCGCCAGCAGCCAACTTATCTCAGCGGAGAGCTCCTACGAGCAGTACTTC	CASSQLISAESSYEQYF
TRBV11-3	NA	NA	TRBJ1-1	TGTGCCAGCAGCTTAGGAGGATGGGGGAACGAGGTCACTGAAGCTTTCTTT	CASSLGGWGNEVTEAFF
TRBV5-1	NA	TRBD2	TRBJ2-1	TGCGCCAGCACCGCCCAGGCGGGCGGGACTATTAGTGAGCAGTTCTTC	CASTAQAGGTISEQFF
TRBV4-2	NA	TRBD1	TRBJ1-2	TGTGCCAGCGGGACCGGGACAGGGGCTGGCTACACCTTC	CASGTGTGAGYTF
TRBV7-2	NA	TRBD1	TRBJ2-7	TGTGCCAGCAGCGCCTGGGACAGGGAGTTCGACGAGCAGTACTTC	CASSAWDREFDEQYF
TRBV5-1	once	TRBD1	TRBJ2-2	TGCGCCAGCAGCCCAACGGGACAGGTGAACACCGGGGAGCTGTTTTTT	CASSPTGQVNTGELFF
TRBV29-1	NA	TRBD1	TRBJ1-1	TGCAGCGTTGAAATGGACAGGGGCAGGAACACTGAAGCTTTCTTT	CSVEMDRGRNTEAFF
TRBV7-9	NA	TRBD2	TRBJ2-7	TGTGCCAGCAGCCTAAGGACTAGCGGGGTCTACGAGCAGTACTTC	CASSLRTSGVYEQYF
TRBV30	NA	NA	TRBJ1-5	TGTGCCTGGAGTGTAGGTGTTCAGCCCCAGCATTTT	CAWSVGVQPQHF
TRBV19	once	NA	TRBJ1-1	TGTGCCAGTAGTCCCCCCTACGGGAACACTGAAGCTTTCTTT	CASSPPYGNTEAFF
TRBV28	NA	TRBD1	TRBJ1-1	TGTGCCAGCAGTTTATCAGTCAGGGGGAGGGACACTGAAGCTTTCTTT	CASSLSVRGRDTEAFF
TRBV6-5	NA	NA	TRBJ1-1	TGTGCCAGCACCAACTTGAACACTGAAGCTTTCTTT	CASTNLNTEAFF
TRBV11-2	NA	NA	TRBJ1-2	TGTGCCAGCAGCTTAGGACAAGCTAACTATGGCTACACCTTC	CASSLGQANYGYTF
TRBV28	NA	NA	TRBJ1-4	TGTGCCAGCAGCTCGGCTCCTTCTACTAGAGAAAAACTGTTTTTT	CASSSAPSTREKLFF
TRBV10-3	NA	TRBD2	TRBJ2-3	TGTGCCATCTCGGGGAGGGGAAATACAGATACGCAGTATTTT	CAISGRGNTDTQYF
TRBV7-9	NA	TRBD2	TRBJ2-7	TGTGCCAGCAGCTTAGGGGGGACTATCTACGAGCAGTACTTC	CASSLGGTIYEQYF
TRBV15	NA	NA	TRBJ2-7	TGTGCCACCAGCAGAGCTGTGGACGAGCAGTACTTC	CATSRAVDEQYF
TRBV13	NA	NA	TRBJ1-1	TGTGCCAGCAGCTTAGGCCTGGGGTTGGGAGCTTTCTTT	CASSLGLGLGAFF
TRBV5-4	NA	NA	TRBJ1-1	TGTGCCAGCAGCACCGACGGTTTAAGGAACACTGAAGCTTTCTTT	CASSTDGLRNTEAFF
TRBV9	NA	NA	TRBJ2-3	TGTGCCAGCAGCACCCTCGGGACGATCCGCACAGATACGCAGTATTTT	CASSTLGTIRTDTQYF
TRBV30	NA	NA	TRBJ2-6	TGTGCCTGGTTCAGCAGGGGCTCTGGGGCCAACGTCCTGACTTTC	CAWFSRGSGANVLTF
TRBV5-1	NA	NA	TRBJ2-5	TGCGCCAGCACCCGGGCGCGACTCAAGGCTGGAGAGACCCAGTACTTC	CASTRARLKAGETQYF
TRBV5-8	NA	TRBD2	TRBJ2-2	TGTGCCAGCAGCGGACTAGCGGGGTACACCGGGGAGCTGTTTTTT	CASSGLAGYTGELFF
TRBV27	NA	TRBD2	TRBJ2-7	TGTGCCAGCACTACGACTGGCGGGAGGGCCCCCTACGAGCAGTACTTC	CASTTTGGRAPYEQYF
TRBV5-4	NA	NA	TRBJ1-1	TGTGCCAGCAGCTTGGGGGGGGAAGGCTTAGGGGCTGAAGCTTTCTTT	CASSLGGEGLGAEAFF
TRBV10-3	NA	TRBD2	TRBJ2-1	TGTGCCATCAGGAGGACTAGCGGGAGTCAAAATGAGCAGTTCTTC	CAIRRTSGSQNEQFF
TRBV18	NA	NA	TRBJ1-3	TGTGCCAGCTCACTACGGGACGACGGAAACACCATATATTTT	CASSLRDDGNTIYF
TRBV6-1	NA	NA	TRBJ1-1	TGTGCCAGCAGTGTTACAGAGAACACTGAAGCTTTCTTT	CASSVTENTEAFF
TRBV10-2	NA	TRBD2	TRBJ2-1	TGCGCCAGCAGTGAGGGACTAGCGGGGGGCGATGAGCAGTTCTTC	CASSEGLAGGDEQFF
TRBV7-9	few	NA	TRBJ1-1	TGTGCCAGCAGCATTTATAACACTGAAGCTTTCTTT	CASSIYNTEAFF
TRBV9	NA	NA	TRBJ2-3	TGTGCCAGCAGCGGCGGGACTAGCACAGATACGCAGTATTTT	CASSGGTSTDTQYF
TRBV9	NA	NA	TRBJ2-5	TGTGCCAGCAGCGTCGACCTTGCGAGCCAAGAGACCCAGTACTTC	CASSVDLASQETQYF